These 13 T cell receptor beta chains originate from one sample sequenced in a study of human T cells and chemical hapten exposure. TCRdb reprocessed the RACE reads via MiXCR and lists one record per CDR3 protein. The table lists tens of thousands of distinct CDR3 sequences, roughly 10% of them singletons. The time point: patch test 1, 2 weeks after DPC sensitization. Treatment in this sample: therapeutic diphenylcyclopropenone sensitization with weekly scalp DPC. The specimen comprised whole blood, sampled in connection with sensitization to the hapten diphenylcyclopropenone (DPC). The source is a man aged 40-49 years with alopecia areata. Some clones in this sample may be carry-over from other donors' samples.

This clonotype was observed a few times. The chain combines TRBV21-1 with TRBJ2-5; the DNA was not compared with TRBD2, the D call given in the table. TRBV21-1 is termed a pseudogene. The CDR3 covers 15 residues. CDR3 DNA sequence: TGTGCCAGCAGCAAGCTAGCGGGAGGAATAGAGACCCAGTACTTC. Translated, it gives CASSKLAGGIETQYF.

This clonotype was seen ten or more times. CDR3 residues: CADKKDPNQPQHF. The CDR3 DNA reads TGTGCCGATAAAAAGGATCCTAATCAGCCCCAGCATTTT. This sequence joins TRBV6-4 and TRBJ1-5; D ambiguous. The germline V gene has CDR1 MRHNA and CDR2 SNTAGT. The CDR3 is 13 amino acids. V shed 11 bases and J shed 4 bases, with 15 bases lying between them.

This clonotype was found a few times. This chain links TRBV12-3 or TRBV12-4 with TRBJ1-1, with a tentative D call TRBD1 (5 bases). CDR3 size: 13 residues. The ends were cut back, 3 bases at V and 6 bases at J, with 11 bases in the middle. The CDR3 coding sequence is TGTGCCAGCAGTTTTACGGGGACCCCTGAAGCTTTCTTT. It yields the protein CASSFTGTPEAFF.

This clonotype was observed many times. The chain has TRBV20-1 and TRBJ2-3, with a possible D match to TRBD2 (7 bases). The CDR3 contains 15 residues. Germline V gene lookup returns CDR1 DFQATT and CDR2 SNEGSKA (reference sequence). Trimming removed 6 bases at V and 5 bases at J, with 21 bases between. In DNA, the CDR3 is TGCAGTGCATGCAGGGAGGGGGAGGTAGGAGATACGCAGTATTTT. This gives the protein CSACREGEVGDTQYF.

The rearrangement joins TRBV11-2 to TRBJ2-5; 7 bases fit TRBD1. Trimming cost V 5 bases and J 4 bases; bases outside gene matches: 10. There are 15 residues in the CDR3. Germline V CDR1 and CDR2: SGHAT, FQNNGV. CDR3 region: CASSRERGRGETQYF. In nucleotides, the CDR3 is TGTGCCAGCAGCCGAGAGAGGGGGCGCGGAGAGACCCAGTACTTC.

This clonotype was detected ten times or more. The chain joins TRBV28 to TRBJ2-1; TRBD1 matches 8 bases. The V gene's germline CDR1 is MDHEN and CDR2 SYDVKM. Losses at the gene ends were 4 bases for V and 1 base for J; bases not matched to a gene: 18. The CDR3 sequence is 20 residues long. CDR3 nucleotides: TGTGCCAGCAGTTACCCCCGCCCCAGGGGGCGAGGGAGTTCCTACAATGAGCAGTTCTTC. It codes for CASSYPRPRGRGSSYNEQFF.

V and J are TRBV7-2 and TRBJ2-7; 11 bases fit TRBD1. The CDR3 sequence is 16 residues long. The germline V gene encodes CDR1 SGHTA and CDR2 FQGNSA. The V segment lost 5 bases and the J segment 4 bases; nucleotides outside the gene matches: 10. The CDR3 here is CASSVRTGGAGYEQYF. The CDR3 DNA reads as TGTGCCAGCAGCGTCCGGACAGGGGGCGCGGGTTACGAGCAGTACTTC. The full variable domain, with the rest looked up from reference TRBV7-2 and TRBJ2-7, is GAGVSQSPSNKVTEKGKDVELRCDPISGHTALYWYRQSLGQGLEFLIYFQGNSAPDKSGLPSDRFSAERTGGSVSTLTIQRTQQEDSAVYLCASSVRTGGAGYEQYFGPGTRLTVT.

This chain links TRBV6-2 or TRBV6-3 with TRBJ2-5, with 11 bases fitting TRBD2. The CDR3 loop spans 17 amino acids. V gave up 6 bases and J gave up 3 bases; unmatched junction bases: 12. Germline CDR1 reads MNHEY; CDR2 reads SVGEGT. This CDR3 reads CASRPLLAGERKETQYF. The CDR3 DNA follows: TGTGCCAGCAGACCTCTACTAGCGGGAGAAAGGAAAGAGACCCAGTACTTC.

This clonotype occurred many times. The J gene is TRBJ2-3, the V gene TRBV20-1, with D tentatively TRBD2 (6 bases). The germline CDR1 and CDR2 sequences are DFQATT and SNEGSKA (reference sequence). This CDR3 comprises 14 residues. V was trimmed by 3 bases and J by 1 base, leaving 11 bases between them. The CDR3 coding sequence is TGCAGTGCTAGCGCGCAGCGGGGCACAGATACGCAGTATTTT. Translation gives CSASAQRGTDTQYF.

The CDR3 DNA reads TGTGCCAGCAGTTCAGACTTCGGACTATACGAGCAGTACGTC. Translation: CASSSDFGLYEQYV. The gene calls are TRBV6-2 or TRBV6-3 and TRBJ2-7, with D possibly being TRBD2 (6 bases). V lost 4 bases and J lost 4, with 14 bases in between. Germline V gene data show CDR1 as MNHEY and CDR2 as SVGEGT. The CDR3 has 14 amino acids.

The V call is TRBV7-8, the J call TRBJ1-1; D uncertain. The CDR3 contains 16 residues. Germline CDR1 and CDR2: SGHVS and FQNEAQ. Trimming shortened V by 5 bases and J by 0 bases, and 16 bases separated the two germline ends. The CDR3 sequence: CASSQGRERMNTEAFF. CDR3 nucleotide sequence: TGTGCCAGCAGCCAAGGACGGGAGAGAATGAACACTGAAGCTTTCTTT.

The chain recombines TRBV28 with TRBJ1-5, with D unclear. The V gene lost 8 bases and the J gene lost 3 bases, with 11 bases spanning the gap. CDR1 is MDHEN and CDR2 is SYDVKM in the germline V gene. The CDR3 is 13 amino acids. CDR3 nucleotide sequence: TGTGCCAGCCCGAAGGAGGACAATCAGCCCCAGCATTTT. Its translation: CASPKEDNQPQHF.

The count of this clonotype is one. This chain links TRBV5-4 with TRBJ2-3; possible D gene TRBD1, 5 bases. Per the germline V gene, CDR1 is SGHNT and CDR2 is YYREEE (reference sequence). Trimming removed 3 bases at V and 1 base at J, with 12 bases between. The CDR3 is made up of 15 amino acids. CDR3: CASSSKGARTDTQYF. The CDR3 nucleotides read TGTGCCAGCAGCTCGAAAGGGGCTCGCACAGATACGCAGTATTTT.